These 25 T cell receptor beta chains originate from one sample sequenced in a study of blood T cell repertoires in COVID-19. TCRdb's copy holds only in-frame clones and misses some; the assay was immunoSEQ multiplex PCR. The sample includes roughly 260,000 clones, about 90% seen only once; the top ten take about 2.5%. The specimen sequenced was peripheral blood. The receptors shown here come from a woman aged 50 to 60 with acute or convalescent COVID-19.

J is TRBJ2-1 and V is TRBV24-1, with 8 nucleotides matching TRBD1. The germline V gene encodes CDR1 KGHDR and CDR2 SFDVKD. Losses at the gene ends were 5 bases for V and 1 base for J; bases not matched to a gene: 3. This CDR3 region has 15 residues. The CDR3 DNA follows: TGTGCCACCAGTGGTACAGGGGGGTCCTACAATGAGCAGTTCTTC. Residues: CATSGTGGSYNEQFF.

The J gene is TRBJ1-4, the V gene TRBV5-4; a possible D gene is TRBD1 (6 bases). Germline V gene sequence: CDR1 SGHNT, CDR2 YYREEE (reference sequence). The CDR3 totals 14 residues. With 3 bases removed from V and 4 bases from J, the gap between germline ends came to 10 bases. The CDR3 coding sequence is TGTGCCAGCAGCTCCCGGGACATTAATGAAAAACTGTTTTTT. Residues: CASSSRDINEKLFF.

The chain is built from TRBV7-9 and TRBJ1-1, with D possibly being TRBD1 (6 bases). The CDR3 runs to 15 residues. Per germline, CDR1 SEHNR and CDR2 FQNEAQ (reference sequence). The V end was cut by 0 bases, the J end by 5 bases, with 13 bases between. DNA of the CDR3: TGTGCCAGCAGCTTAGCCCTCGGGGGGCGTACTGAAGCTTTCTTT. This gives the protein CASSLALGGRTEAFF.

This rearrangement joins TRBV7-8 to TRBJ1-6; D ambiguous. The length of the CDR3 is 12 residues. Trimming left V 1 base short and J 14 bases short, with 9 bases between. CDR1 is SGHVS and CDR2 is FQNEAQ in the germline V gene. The CDR3 protein is CASSLDRRTLHF. CDR3 DNA sequence: TGTGCCAGCAGCTTAGATCGGCGGACCCTCCACTTT.

This clone appeared a few times. The chain uses TRBV18 and TRBJ1-6, with D possibly TRBD1 on 6 matching bases. V was pared by 6 bases and J by 4 bases, with 10 bases between. Germline values: CDR1 KGHSH, CDR2 LQKENI. This CDR3 contains 14 residues. The CDR3 sequence is CASSLTGYNSPLHF. In DNA form, the CDR3 reads TGTGCCAGCTCCCTGACAGGATATAATTCACCCCTCCACTTT.

This rearrangement joins TRBV19 to TRBJ2-7; a weak D match, TRBD1 (5 bases). The CDR3 length is 15 residues. In germline, CDR1 is LNHDA, CDR2 SQIVND (reference sequence). V lost 3 bases and J lost 0, with 12 bases in between. The CDR3 nucleotides read TGTGCCAGTAGTATGGCGGCAGGGTTCTCCTACGAGCAGTACTTC. It codes for CASSMAAGFSYEQYF.

The V and J genes are TRBV24-1 and TRBJ2-6; D is possibly TRBD1 (5 bases). The CDR3 runs 17 residues. Per the germline V gene, CDR1 is KGHDR and CDR2 is SFDVKD. V was trimmed by 7 bases and J by 2 bases, leaving 17 bases between them. CDR3 region: CATRPTETATGANVLTF. In DNA form, the CDR3 reads TGTGCCACCAGACCCACCGAGACAGCGACTGGGGCCAACGTCCTGACTTTC.

This chain joins TRBV7-2 and TRBJ2-2; unclear D gene. This CDR3 is 13 amino acids long. Germline CDR1 is SGHTA and CDR2 is FQGNSA. Trimming stripped 1 base from V and 7 bases from J, with 7 bases between. CDR3 DNA: TGTGCCAGCAGCTTAGGTAGTATCGGGGAGCTGTTTTTT. This codes for CASSLGSIGELFF.

This rearrangement joins TRBV3-1 (or the pseudogene TRBV3-2) to TRBJ2-7; the match to TRBD2 covers 16 bases. In germline, CDR1 is LGHDT, CDR2 YNNKEL (reference sequence). The CDR3 has 19 residues. The junction had 8 bases not matched to a gene; V was cut back by 0 bases and J by 3 bases. The CDR3 is CASSQEGTSGRANLYEQYF. CDR3 DNA: TGTGCCAGCAGCCAAGAAGGGACTAGCGGGAGGGCCAACCTCTACGAGCAGTACTTC.

The chain's CDR3 is CASSSSPLAGGNNEQFF. CDR3 DNA sequence: TGTGCCAGCAGTAGCTCCCCTCTAGCGGGCGGCAACAATGAGCAGTTCTTC. The chain couples TRBV28 to TRBJ2-1, with 8 bases lining up with TRBD2. Germline trimming cut 5 bases from V and 5 bases from J; bases unmatched to any gene: 14. The CDR3 is made up of 17 amino acids. Germline V gene sequence: CDR1 MDHEN, CDR2 SYDVKM.

The V and J genes are TRBV21-1 and TRBJ2-5; TRBD2 was called by the table and not checked on the DNA. TRBV21-1 is a pseudogene. The CDR3 consists of 15 residues. The CDR3 loop reads CASSKVKNVGETQYF. CDR3 sequence (DNA): TGTGCCAGCAGCAAAGTCAAGAATGTCGGGGAGACCCAGTACTTC.

The chain links TRBV28 to TRBJ2-5; TRBD1 matches 9 bases. Germline trimming cut 5 bases from V and 4 bases from J; bases unmatched to any gene: 8. The CDR3 is made up of 15 amino acids. Looked up from germline, CDR1 is MDHEN and CDR2 is SYDVKM. CDR3 DNA sequence: TGTGCCAGCAGTCCACCGGGACAGGGACGAGAGACCCAGTACTTC. Encoded protein: CASSPPGQGRETQYF.

This chain uses TRBV5-1 with TRBJ2-3; possibly TRBD2 for D (5 bases). Between the trimmed V and J ends, which lost 0 bases and 5 bases, there was a span of 16 bases. Germline CDR1 SGHRS, CDR2 YFSETQ. The CDR3 spans 16 residues. CDR3 sequence (DNA): TGCGCCAGCAGCTTGGGTGCCGCCCGGGGAGAAGATACGCAGTATTTT. This translates into CASSLGAARGEDTQYF.

The chain joins TRBV9 to TRBJ1-2; D unclear. This CDR3 has 16 residues. V shed 0 bases and J shed 8 bases, with 20 bases lying between them. Germline V gives CDR1 SGDLS, CDR2 YYNGEE. The CDR3 DNA reads as TGTGCCAGCAGCGTAGGCCCAGGCCCTTCTAGCTTAGGCTACACCTTC. This codes for CASSVGPGPSSLGYTF.

The V call is TRBV20-1, the J call TRBJ1-5; D gene uncertain. This CDR3 comprises 14 residues. Looked up from germline, CDR1 is DFQATT and CDR2 is SNEGSKA (reference sequence). The V end was cut by 3 bases, the J end by 5 bases, with 14 bases between. The chain's CDR3 is CSASRLGGDQPQHF. The CDR3, as DNA: TGCAGTGCTAGTAGGCTCGGCGGGGATCAGCCCCAGCATTTT.

This chain joins TRBV27 and TRBJ1-3; 7 bases line up with TRBD1. The CDR3 spans 14 residues. J lost 4 bases, V lost 6 bases, and 6 bases had no gene match. Germline CDR1 MNHEY, CDR2 SMNVEV (reference sequence). The CDR3 sequence: CASRPLTGGNTIYF. The CDR3 nucleotides read TGTGCCAGCAGGCCTCTGACAGGGGGAAACACCATATATTTT.

The V gene is TRBV5-1, the J gene TRBJ1-5; the match to TRBD1 covers 9 bases. V shed 1 base and J 0 bases; nucleotides not matched to a gene: 2. The germline gives CDR1 SGHRS, CDR2 YFSETQ. The CDR3 is 16 amino acids. The CDR3, as DNA: TGCGCCAGCAGCTTGACAGGGGGCGATAGCAATCAGCCCCAGCATTTT. Amino acid sequence: CASSLTGGDSNQPQHF.

V and J are TRBV4-1 and TRBJ1-4; 7 nucleotides line up with TRBD1. The V gene's germline CDR1 is MGHRA and CDR2 YSYEKL. The CDR3 contains 16 residues. V was pared by 2 bases and J by 3 bases, with 6 bases of the junction left unmatched. The CDR3 loop is CASSQPDRAANEKLFF. Here the CDR3 DNA reads TGCGCCAGCAGCCAACCAGACAGGGCAGCTAATGAAAAACTGTTTTTT.

The V gene is TRBV18, the J gene TRBJ1-2; 9 nucleotides align to TRBD1. The germline V gene encodes CDR1 KGHSH and CDR2 LQKENI. The CDR3 sequence is 16 residues long. V gave up 2 bases and J gave up 3 bases; unmatched junction bases: 7. The CDR3 loop reads CASSPMQGQGHYGYTF. CDR3 bases: TGTGCCAGCTCACCAATGCAGGGACAGGGTCACTATGGCTACACCTTC.

To note about this clone: Other DNA sequences in this sample translate to the same CDR3. The chain combines TRBV15 with TRBJ2-5; weak D call: TRBD2 (5 bases). Deletions cut 0 bases from V and 5 bases from J, with 10 bases between. The germline gives CDR1 LNHNV, CDR2 YYDKDF (reference sequence). The CDR3 contains 14 residues. The CDR3 region has the DNA TGTGCCACCAGCAGAGATCGAGGGAGCGAGACCCAGTACTTC. It specifies CATSRDRGSETQYF.

The CDR3 loop is CASSLYSGQETQYF. For the CDR3, the DNA is TGTGCCAGCAGCTTATACAGTGGACAAGAGACCCAGTACTTC. The chain links TRBV11-2 to TRBJ2-5; D unclear. The CDR3 spans 14 residues. Per the germline V gene, CDR1 is SGHAT and CDR2 is FQNNGV. Trimming removed 2 bases from V and 2 bases from J, with 9 bases in between. Full variable domain (outside the CDR3, taken from reference TRBV11-2 and TRBJ2-5): EAGVAQSPRYKIIEKRQSVAFWCNPISGHATLYWYQQILGQGPKLLIQFQNNGVVDDSQLPKDRFSAERLKGVDSTLKIQPAKLEDSAVYLCASSLYSGQETQYFGPGTRLLVL.

A single count supports this clone. The genes are TRBV28 and TRBJ2-7, with 9 bases matching TRBD1. The CDR3 runs to 13 residues. The germline V gene encodes CDR1 MDHEN and CDR2 SYDVKM. Trimming at V came to 9 bases and at J to 2 bases, leaving 5 bases not matched to a gene. The CDR3 spells CASGTGTPYEQYF. The CDR3 DNA reads as TGTGCCAGTGGGACAGGGACCCCCTACGAGCAGTACTTC.

CDR3 sequence reads: CASSLGFYKVRPSYEQYF. For the CDR3, the DNA is TGTGCCAGCAGCTTGGGGTTTTACAAAGTGAGGCCTTCCTACGAGCAGTACTTC. V gene TRBV5-7 combines with J gene TRBJ2-7; D is unresolved. TRBV5-7 is flagged as an ORF with uncertain function. The V end lost 0 bases, the J end lost 1 base, and 20 bases lay between the germline ends. This CDR3 has 18 residues.

This chain connects TRBV2 to TRBJ1-1; 9 bases map to TRBD1. The trim removed 6 bases at V and 3 bases at J, leaving 5 bases unmatched. Germline V gene sequence: CDR1 SNHLY, CDR2 FYNNEI. The CDR3 totals 14 residues. The DNA of the CDR3 is TGTGCCAGCAGGGTGGACAGGGGAGACACTGAAGCTTTCTTT. This gives the protein CASRVDRGDTEAFF.

V is TRBV4-2 and J is TRBJ1-4; 8 bases match TRBD1. The CDR3 covers 15 residues. Germline trimming cut 4 bases from V and 7 bases from J; bases unmatched to any gene: 8. Germline V CDR1 and CDR2: LGHNA, YNFKEQ. DNA for the CDR3: TGTGCCAGCAGCCCCGGACAGGGCATTACTGAAAAACTGTTTTTT. This codes for CASSPGQGITEKLFF.